This entry describes one TCR beta chain. Its specificity is not known. CDR1 is SGHAT and CDR2 is FQNNGV in the germline V gene. V lost 5 bases and J lost 3, with 15 bases in between. The CDR3 spans 15 residues. These data belong to a study of beta chain features in type 1 diabetes. Regarding the study as a whole: Compared to healthy donors, patients appeared to have naive, central memory and Treg TCRB repertoires that were more alike. Whether HLA type influences TCRB rearrangement remained unresolved here. A moderate, significant TCRB CDR3 shortening appeared in type 1 diabetes across four CD4+ subsets.

Sorted CD4+ subsets: naive, central memory, regulatory, stem cell-like memory (CD45RO/CCR7/CD25/CD127/CD95/CD27 panel). The study reverse transcribed the entire isolated RNA, so it sequenced expressed TCRB transcripts. Produced via immunoSEQ multiplex PCR; TCRdb's table is partial and in-frame only. The top ten clones hold approximately 0.54% of a sample with roughly 160,000 clones, 6.5% to 10% of them seen once. The sample consisted of central memory CD4+ T cells from blood. This sequence joins TRBV11-2 and TRBJ2-3, with D perhaps TRBD2 (6 bases). This sequence was found in a woman younger than 30 with type 1 diabetes. CDR3 nucleotides: TGTGCCAGCAGCACTGGGGCGGGGTCAACAGATACGCAGTATTTT. This gives the protein CASSTGAGSTDTQYF.